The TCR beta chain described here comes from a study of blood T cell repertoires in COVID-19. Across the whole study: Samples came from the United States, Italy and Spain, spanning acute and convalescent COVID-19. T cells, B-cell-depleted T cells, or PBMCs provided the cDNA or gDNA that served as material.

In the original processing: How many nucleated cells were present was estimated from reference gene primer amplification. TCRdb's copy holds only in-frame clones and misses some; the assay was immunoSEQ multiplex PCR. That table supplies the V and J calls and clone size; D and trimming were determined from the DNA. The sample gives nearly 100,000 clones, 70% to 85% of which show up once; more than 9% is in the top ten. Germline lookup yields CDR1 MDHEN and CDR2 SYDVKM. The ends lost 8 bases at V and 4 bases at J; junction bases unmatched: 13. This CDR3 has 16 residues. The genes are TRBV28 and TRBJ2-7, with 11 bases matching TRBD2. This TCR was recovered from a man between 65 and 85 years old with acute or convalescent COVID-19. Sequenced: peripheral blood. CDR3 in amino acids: CASGTGAGTSGYEQYF. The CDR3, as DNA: TGTGCCAGCGGAACTGGCGCCGGGACTAGCGGATACGAGCAGTACTTC.